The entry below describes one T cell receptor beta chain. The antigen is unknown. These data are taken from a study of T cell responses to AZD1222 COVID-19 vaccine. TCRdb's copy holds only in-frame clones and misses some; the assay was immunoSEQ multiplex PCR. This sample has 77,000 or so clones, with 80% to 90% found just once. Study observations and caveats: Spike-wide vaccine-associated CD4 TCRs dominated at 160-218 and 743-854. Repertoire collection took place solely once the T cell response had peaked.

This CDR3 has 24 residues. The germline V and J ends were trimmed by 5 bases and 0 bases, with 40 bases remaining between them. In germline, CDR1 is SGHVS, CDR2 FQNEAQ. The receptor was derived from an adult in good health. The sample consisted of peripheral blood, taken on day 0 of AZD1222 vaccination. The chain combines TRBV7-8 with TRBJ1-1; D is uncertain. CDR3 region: CASSRYDSYGLLYAWDGVNTEAFF. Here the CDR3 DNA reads TGTGCCAGCAGCCGCTACGACTCCTATGGACTCTTATACGCCTGGGATGGGGTGAACACTGAAGCTTTCTTT.